A selection of T cell receptor beta chains follows, all from one sample in a study of T-cell reconstitution after alpha-beta-depleted transplantation in children. TCRdb reanalysed the PCR reads using MiXCR and keeps one entry per CDR3 protein. Among roughly 100,000 distinct CDR3 sequences, approximately 8% were seen once, and the ten largest hold over 15%. Sequencing used PBMCs, obtained before TCRalphabeta/CD19-depleted stem cell transplant. The receptors come from a boy younger than 10 with acute lymphoblastic leukemia, due to receive a stem cell transplant. Each CDR3 is given with its conserved first and last residue. The D gene is left open where the match is weak. Where a row states a size, it is once, few, many or the class of an expanded clone; other rows omit it.

V,length,D,J,size,DNA,CDR3
TRBV7-9,11,.,TRBJ1-2,.,TGTGCCAGCAGCGTTCTGGACGGGAACACCTTC,CASSVLDGNTF
TRBV5-1,13,.,TRBJ1-1,many,TGCGCCAGCAGACTGGGGTGGGACACTGAAGCTTTCTTT,CASRLGWDTEAFF
TRBV11-2,16,.,TRBJ2-1,many,TGTGCCAGCAGCCTCTCCGGCGGCAGGGTCTACAATGAGCAGTTCTTC,CASSLSGGRVYNEQFF
TRBV2,15,TRBD2,TRBJ2-3,few,TGTGCCAGCAGTGGGTTCCTAGCGGGGGAGGATACGCAGTATTTT,CASSGFLAGEDTQYF
TRBV6-1,13,TRBD1,TRBJ2-7,many,TGTGCCAGCTCCGGGACAGGGGTCGGCGAGCAGTACTTC,CASSGTGVGEQYF
TRBV20-1,18,TRBD2,TRBJ2-3,.,TGCAGTGCTAGTGTCCCTCGGACGGGGGGGCTTACCACAGATACGCAGTATTTT,CSASVPRTGGLTTDTQYF
TRBV5-1,15,.,TRBJ2-6,many,TGCGCCAGCAGCCCAGGACAGTCTGGGGCCAACGTCCTGACTTTC,CASSPGQSGANVLTF
TRBV5-5,15,TRBD1,TRBJ1-1,few,TGTGCCAGCAGCTTAGAACAGGGGGTGAACACTGAAGCTTTCTTT,CASSLEQGVNTEAFF
TRBV9,13,.,TRBJ2-3,many,TGTGCCAGCAGCGTAGGGGGCAAAGATACGCAGTATTTT,CASSVGGKDTQYF
TRBV4-3,12,.,TRBJ1-1,few,TGCGCCAAAGGACAAACGAACACTGAAGCTTTCTTT,CAKGQTNTEAFF
TRBV2,15,.,TRBJ1-3,many,TGTGCCAGCAGTCAAGACAGGAGCTCTGGAAACACCATATATTTT,CASSQDRSSGNTIYF
TRBV5-1,14,.,TRBJ1-4,.,TGCGCCAGCAGCTTGTTCGGGCCTCGGGGAAAACTGTTTTTT,CASSLFGPRGKLFF
TRBV5-1,13,.,TRBJ1-1,many,TGCGCCAGCAGCCCGCAGGGATACACTGAAGCTTTCTTT,CASSPQGYTEAFF
TRBV5-6,14,.,TRBJ1-6,.,TGTGCCAGCAGCCGCGAAGGGGGGAATTCACCCCTCCACTTT,CASSREGGNSPLHF
TRBV20-1,13,.,TRBJ1-1,many,TGCAGTGCTCCCCGAAGGGAACGAGGTGAAGCTTTCTTT,CSAPRRERGEAFF
TRBV12-5,14,TRBD2,TRBJ2-1,few,TGTGCTAGTGGTACCCTAGCGGGGGACAATGAGCAGTTCTTC,CASGTLAGDNEQFF
TRBV12-3/TRBV12-4,12,.,TRBJ1-1,many,TGTGCCAGCAGGCCGGTAGGGTCTGAAGCTTTCTTT,CASRPVGSEAFF
TRBV7-9,12,.,TRBJ1-2,.,TGTGCCAGCAGCAATGGGGGGTATGGCTACACCTTC,CASSNGGYGYTF
TRBV10-3,14,.,TRBJ2-3,.,TGTGCCACCTGCCCCACCGCTACCACAGATACGCAGTATTTT,CATCPTATTDTQYF
TRBV19,14,.,TRBJ1-5,.,TGTGCCTCCGATTGGACGGGTGGGAATCAGCCCCAGCATTTT,CASDWTGGNQPQHF
TRBV28,19,TRBD1,TRBJ2-3,few,TGTGCCAGCAGTCTCCATTTCCAGCACAGGGGTTTCGGGACAGATACGCAGTATTTT,CASSLHFQHRGFGTDTQYF
TRBV12-3/TRBV12-4,16,.,TRBJ2-3,.,TGTGCCAGCAGTCCTCGCTACACAGGACCAACAGATACGCAGTATTTT,CASSPRYTGPTDTQYF
TRBV29-1,14,.,TRBJ2-7,few,TGCAGCGTTGCCCTTTACGGGGTGGGATACGAGCAGTACTTC,CSVALYGVGYEQYF
TRBV12-3/TRBV12-4,14,.,TRBJ2-3,few,TGTGCCAGCAGTTTCGTGCGGAGCACAGATACGCAGTATTTT,CASSFVRSTDTQYF
TRBV12-3/TRBV12-4,13,.,TRBJ1-1,many,TGTGCCAGCAGTTTTGGGGGGGTCCGTTGGGCTTTCTTT,CASSFGGVRWAFF
TRBV12-3/TRBV12-4,14,.,TRBJ1-2,.,TGTGCCAGCAGCACTCAAAGGCAGGGCTCCGGCTACACCTTC,CASSTQRQGSGYTF
TRBV7-6,16,.,TRBJ1-5,many,TGTGCCAGCAGCTTATTGGTACAGCGTAGCAATCAGCCCCAGCATTTT,CASSLLVQRSNQPQHF
TRBV6-5,12,TRBD1,TRBJ1-2,few,TGTGCCACCTCCATTTACAGGGGCGGCTACACCTTC,CATSIYRGGYTF
TRBV7-9,13,.,TRBJ2-1,many,TGTGCCAGCAGCTCTCCCACGGGGTGGGAGCAGTTCTTC,CASSSPTGWEQFF
TRBV5-4,15,.,TRBJ2-1,few,TGTGCCAGCAGCCCCCAGGGTCGATGGGACAATGAGCAGTTCTTC,CASSPQGRWDNEQFF
TRBV6-1,16,TRBD1,TRBJ2-1,.,TGTGCCAGCAGTCGGCGAGGGGGCCTGAGCTACAATGAGCAGTTCTTC,CASSRRGGLSYNEQFF